These 27 T cell receptor beta chains originate from one sample sequenced in a study of T cell responses to AZD1222 COVID-19 vaccine. Here immunoSEQ multiplex PCR was the method, and the copy in TCRdb shows in-frame clones only, minus some. In the table there are about 140,000 clones, 80% to 95% of which are singletons. The sample consisted of peripheral blood, taken 28 days after the second AZD1222 dose. The origin of the receptors is an adult who received the AZD1222 COVID-19 vaccine.

The rearrangement joins TRBV10-2 to TRBJ1-1; no reliable D call. V gave up 2 bases and J gave up 5 bases, with 12 bases separating them. Germline-derived CDR1 and CDR2 are WSHSY and SAAADI. The CDR3 is 14 amino acids. CDR3 nucleotides: TGCGCCAGCAGTGAGAAGGCGGGGAGAACTGAAGCTTTCTTT. Its protein product is CASSEKAGRTEAFF.

The chain carries TRBV3-1 (or the pseudogene TRBV3-2) and TRBJ1-3, with no clear D. V shed 1 base and J shed 3 bases, with 4 bases lying between them. Looked up from germline, CDR1 is LGHDT and CDR2 is YNNKEL (reference sequence). This CDR3 has 13 amino acids. The CDR3 loop reads CASSQVHGNTIYF. The CDR3 DNA reads TGTGCCAGCAGCCAAGTACATGGAAACACCATATATTTT.

This clone was seen just once. This chain joins TRBV28 and TRBJ1-2, with 8 bases aligning to TRBD1. Germline lookup yields CDR1 MDHEN and CDR2 SYDVKM. CDR3 length equals 14 residues. J was trimmed by 7 bases and V by 6 bases; bases with no gene match: 10. The CDR3 DNA is TGTGCCAGCAGCTGGACAGGGAGAAAGGCTGGCTACACCTTC. Its protein product is CASSWTGRKAGYTF.

The chain carries TRBV28 and TRBJ1-5; unclear D gene. Germline V gene data show CDR1 as MDHEN and CDR2 as SYDVKM. The V end was cut by 7 bases, the J end by 2 bases, with 6 bases between. This CDR3 is 12 amino acids long. For the CDR3, the DNA is TGTGCCAGCAATCGCGGCAATCAGCCCCAGCATTTT. It translates to CASNRGNQPQHF.

This sequence joins TRBV4-3 and TRBJ1-6; D is unresolved. From germline, CDR1 is LGHNA and CDR2 YSLEER. V was pared by 3 bases and J by 13 bases, with 10 bases between. The CDR3 totals 12 residues. CDR3 in DNA: TGCGCCAGCAGCCACGGCGAGGCGCCCCTCCACTTT. Translating gives CASSHGEAPLHF.

V is TRBV6-5 and J is TRBJ1-2, with 7 bases aligning to TRBD1. Losses at the gene ends were 6 bases for V and 4 bases for J; bases not matched to a gene: 11. The V gene's germline CDR1 is MNHEY and CDR2 SVGAGI. The CDR3 spans 15 residues. DNA of the CDR3: TGTGCCAGCAGGGAGCGGGTAGGGGGCGGCTATGGCTACACCTTC. It codes for CASRERVGGGYGYTF.

The chain uses TRBV5-1 and TRBJ1-4; no clear D gene. V lost 4 bases and J 0 bases, leaving 13 bases between the germline ends. The CDR3 spans 16 residues. Germline assignment: CDR1 SGHRS and CDR2 YFSETQ. The CDR3 sequence: CASSRTPTATNEKLFF. The DNA of the CDR3 is TGCGCCAGCAGCCGCACACCGACGGCAACTAATGAAAAACTGTTTTTT.

V gene TRBV27 combines with J gene TRBJ1-1; no reliable D call. The V gene's germline CDR1 is MNHEY and CDR2 SMNVEV (reference sequence). V lost 5 bases, J lost 5 bases, and 12 bases lay in between. This CDR3 spans 13 amino acids. Here the CDR3 DNA reads TGTGCCAGCAGTCCCCATCCTGTGACTGAAGCTTTCTTT. This translates into CASSPHPVTEAFF.

The chain carries TRBV19 and TRBJ1-5, with 10 nucleotides matching TRBD1. Germline values: CDR1 LNHDA, CDR2 SQIVND (reference sequence). With V trimmed by 0 bases and J by 11 bases, 10 bases remained unmatched. This CDR3 contains 16 residues. CDR3: CASSIDPTGGLLTQHF. DNA for the CDR3: TGTGCCAGTAGTATAGACCCGACAGGGGGCCTGTTGACCCAGCATTTT. The variable domain in full, completed from reference TRBV19 and TRBJ1-5, reads DGGITQSPKYLFRKEGQNVTLSCEQNLNHDAMYWYRQDPGQGLRLIYYSQIVNDFQKGDIAEGYSVSREKKESFPLTVTSAQKNPTAFYLCASSIDPTGGLLTQHFGDGTRLSIL.

The rearrangement links TRBV15 to TRBJ1-5, with 10 nucleotides matching TRBD1. This CDR3 is 15 amino acids long. Germline loops: CDR1 LNHNV, CDR2 YYDKDF (reference sequence). With 5 bases clipped from V and 6 bases from J, the junction kept 7 bases outside the gene matches. The CDR3 sequence is CATSGDRGMGQPQHF. In nucleotides, the CDR3 is TGTGCCACCAGCGGGGACAGGGGCATGGGTCAGCCCCAGCATTTT.

The V gene is TRBV7-2, the J gene TRBJ1-2; 7 positions match TRBD1. The CDR3 is 15 amino acids. Germline loops: CDR1 SGHTA, CDR2 FQGNSA. The trim removed 1 base at V and 3 bases at J, leaving 5 bases unmatched. Here the CDR3 reads CASSLVPQGDYGYTF. The DNA for the CDR3 is TGTGCCAGCAGCTTAGTTCCTCAGGGGGACTATGGCTACACCTTC.

The rearrangement uses TRBV18 and TRBJ1-2; TRBD1 aligns across 8 bases. The CDR3 is 15 amino acids. The V segment lost 3 bases and the J segment 3 bases; nucleotides outside the gene matches: 6. Germline values: CDR1 KGHSH, CDR2 LQKENI. Here the CDR3 reads CASSPGTGLDYGYTF. Written as DNA, the CDR3 is TGTGCCAGCTCACCCGGGACAGGATTGGACTATGGCTACACCTTC.

The rearrangement uses TRBV6-6 and TRBJ1-1; 7 bases line up with TRBD1. Germline CDR1 and CDR2: MNHNY and SVGAGI (reference sequence). The J segment lost 4 bases and the V segment lost 7 bases, leaving 9 bases of the junction unmatched. The CDR3 length is 14 residues. This CDR3 is CASNLQGNPTEAFF. The CDR3 coding sequence is TGTGCCAGCAACCTACAGGGGAACCCCACTGAAGCTTTCTTT.

The chain has TRBV4-1 and TRBJ2-3, with D hard to call. V was pared by 2 bases and J by 4 bases, with 10 bases between. From germline, CDR1 is MGHRA and CDR2 YSYEKL. This CDR3 is 14 amino acids long. CDR3 protein: CASSQIIWADTQYF. The CDR3 nucleotides are TGCGCCAGCAGCCAAATAATCTGGGCAGATACGCAGTATTTT.

The genes are TRBV4-2 and TRBJ1-6; TRBD1 is a possible D gene (5 bases). V dropped 2 bases and J dropped 8 bases, with 10 bases sitting between them. The CDR3 has 14 amino acids. CDR1 LGHNA and CDR2 YNFKEQ come from the germline V gene. The CDR3, as DNA: TGTGCCAGCAGCCAAAAGCTAGGGGATTCACCCCTCCACTTT. Its translation is CASSQKLGDSPLHF.

V usage is TRBV6-1 and J usage is TRBJ1-4, with D hard to call. The CDR3 has 14 amino acids. V was cut by 2 bases and J by 5 bases, with 9 bases left in between. Germline CDR1 is MNHNS and CDR2 is SASEGT. The CDR3 loop reads CASSELGRNEKLFF. In DNA form, the CDR3 reads TGTGCCAGCAGTGAACTGGGCAGGAATGAAAAACTGTTTTTT.

CDR3 sequence reads: CASRDPGQYTYNEQFF. Here the CDR3 DNA reads TGTGCCAGCAGAGACCCGGGTCAGTACACCTACAATGAGCAGTTCTTC. The chain uses TRBV11-2 and TRBJ2-1; D unresolved. The V and J ends lost 6 bases and 2 bases respectively, with 17 bases between them. This CDR3 is built from 16 residues. Germline CDR1 is SGHAT and CDR2 is FQNNGV.

The chain is built from TRBV9 and TRBJ1-4, with unresolved D. V lost 0 bases and J 8 bases, leaving 14 bases between the germline ends. The germline V gene has CDR1 SGDLS and CDR2 YYNGEE. CDR3 size: 15 residues. This CDR3 reads CASSVGPEKGEKLFF. The CDR3 region has the DNA TGTGCCAGCAGCGTAGGCCCAGAGAAGGGCGAAAAACTGTTTTTT.

The V call is TRBV28, the J call TRBJ1-2; D might be TRBD1 (6 bases). The length of the CDR3 is 14 residues. Germline-derived CDR1 and CDR2 are MDHEN and SYDVKM. Trimming cost V 4 bases and J 5 bases, with 14 bases left between them. CDR3 nucleotide sequence: TGTGCCAGCAGTTCCGGGGGCGCGAGGTATGGCTACACCTTC. Translation: CASSSGGARYGYTF.

The chain joins TRBV5-6 to TRBJ1-2, with unresolved D. This CDR3 region has 17 residues. V lost 0 bases to trimming and J lost 1 base, with 16 bases between them. Germline loops: CDR1 SGHDT, CDR2 YYEEEE. CDR3 sequence reads: CASSLGVSSGSNYGYTF. CDR3 coding DNA: TGTGCCAGCAGCTTGGGAGTTAGTTCCGGGAGTAACTATGGCTACACCTTC.

This chain joins TRBV7-9 and TRBJ2-7, with a weak D call TRBD2 (7 bases). With 4 bases removed from V and 0 bases from J, the gap between germline ends came to 13 bases. The CDR3 extends over 15 amino acids. Germline loops: CDR1 SEHNR, CDR2 FQNEAQ (reference sequence). The CDR3 region has the DNA TGTGCCAGCAGCTCCCTAGGGGGGGCCTCCTACGAGCAGTACTTC. Translation gives CASSSLGGASYEQYF.

V gene TRBV21-1 combines with J gene TRBJ2-2. TRBV21-1 is a pseudogene segment. This CDR3 contains 16 residues. The CDR3 coding sequence is TGTGCCAGCAGCAAAACGGGCCAGATGGCCACCGGGGAGCTGTTTTTT. Translated: CASSKTGQMATGELFF.

The CDR3 spells CASSFKTSGGTGELFF. CDR3 nucleotide sequence: TGTGCCAGCAGCTTCAAGACTAGCGGGGGCACCGGGGAGCTGTTTTTT. This rearrangement joins TRBV7-3 to TRBJ2-2, with 12 positions matching TRBD2. The length of the CDR3 is 16 residues. The germline V gene encodes CDR1 SGHTA and CDR2 FQGTGA. V lost 3 bases, J lost 4 bases, and 3 bases stayed unmatched.

V is TRBV18 and J is TRBJ2-5, with 10 bases identical to TRBD1. The trim removed 3 bases at V and 1 base at J, leaving 5 bases unmatched. The germline V gene encodes CDR1 KGHSH and CDR2 LQKENI. The CDR3 is made up of 16 amino acids. The CDR3 spells CASSPLGQGLQETQYF. The CDR3 DNA is TGTGCCAGCTCACCCTTGGGACAGGGGCTCCAAGAGACCCAGTACTTC.

V gene TRBV4-1 combines with J gene TRBJ1-1, with unresolved D. The CDR3 sequence is 13 residues long. The germline V gene encodes CDR1 MGHRA and CDR2 YSYEKL. V lost 1 base and J 0 bases, leaving 3 bases between the germline ends. For the CDR3, the DNA is TGCGCCAGCAGCCAAGTGATGAACACTGAAGCTTTCTTT. It is translated as CASSQVMNTEAFF.

The rearrangement joins TRBV12-5 to TRBJ2-7; D remains ambiguous. V dropped 6 bases and J dropped 6 bases, with 9 bases sitting between them. CDR1 and CDR2 from the germline V gene are LGHNT and FRNRAP. The CDR3 runs to 11 residues. The CDR3 DNA follows: TGTGCTAGTGGATCGTGGGCCGAGCAGTACTTC. Translated, it gives CASGSWAEQYF. The entire variable domain, with the rest obtained from reference TRBV12-5 and TRBJ2-7, is as follows: DARVTQTPRHKVTEMGQEVTMRCQPILGHNTVFWYRQTMMQGLELLAYFRNRAPLDDSGMPKDRFSAEMPDATLATLKIQPSEPRDSAVYFCASGSWAEQYFGPGTRLTVT.

This chain joins TRBV18 and TRBJ1-3, with 10 bases fitting TRBD1. CDR3 length: 20 amino acids. Germline V gene lookup returns CDR1 KGHSH and CDR2 LQKENI. The trim removed 3 bases at V and 0 bases at J, leaving 14 bases unmatched. The CDR3: CASSPVFTGTGEASGNTIYF. In nucleotides, the CDR3 is TGTGCCAGCTCACCCGTGTTTACCGGGACAGGGGAGGCCTCTGGAAACACCATATATTTT.